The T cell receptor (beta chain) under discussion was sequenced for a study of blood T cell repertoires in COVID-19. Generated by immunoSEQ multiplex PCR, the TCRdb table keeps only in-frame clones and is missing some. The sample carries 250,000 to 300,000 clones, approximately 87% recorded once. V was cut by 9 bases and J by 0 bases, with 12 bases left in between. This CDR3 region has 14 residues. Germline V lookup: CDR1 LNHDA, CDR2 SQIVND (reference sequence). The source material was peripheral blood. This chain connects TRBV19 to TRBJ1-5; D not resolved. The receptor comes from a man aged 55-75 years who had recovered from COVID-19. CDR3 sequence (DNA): TGTGCCAGCAGATATCGGGTTAGCAATCAGCCCCAGCATTTT. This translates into CASRYRVSNQPQHF.